This TCR beta chain was sequenced in a study of tumor-infiltrating lymphocytes in primary liver carcinoma. Study background: Tumor stage was T1-T3 N0M0, and tumor size was roughly 4 to 11 cm across.

Between the trimmed V and J ends, which lost 4 bases and 0 bases, there was a span of 12 bases. This CDR3 is 16 amino acids long. Germline V lookup: CDR1 SGHTA, CDR2 FQGTGA. A note on this clonotype: Its specificity is not known. This sequence may be a read error, since a much larger clone differs from it by one base.

Using a constant-region primer together with ProtoScript II reverse transcriptase, TCR beta cDNA was made from about 500 ng of total RNA. Investigators got TCR beta libraries out of three nested multiplex PCR rounds, done with slightly modified ARM-PCR. The first two PCR rounds used TRBV1-TRBV30 primers with a Cbeta primer, 9 to 10 cycles each. TCRdb re-called the multiplex PCR reads with MiXCR, one entry per CDR3 protein. Of around 79,000 distinct CDR3 sequences in the sample, approximately 70% were seen once. RNA and DNA were co-extracted from about 19-30 mg of unsorted bulk tissue. Primary liver carcinomas in the patients were surgically resected. Study-level results: Less overlap was seen in tumor-adjacent and tumor-blood pairs than in tumor region pairs. The top-250-clone fraction was significantly higher in tumors than in blood (p = 0.039).

The sequencing sample was made of tumor-adjacent normal liver tissue. The clonotype originates from a man aged 40-49 years with primary liver carcinoma and hepatitis B virus infection. The chain recombines TRBV7-3 with TRBJ2-2; perhaps TRBD1 as D (6 bases). The DNA for the CDR3 is TGTGCCAGCAGCTCTTTCCCAGGGGCGAACACCGGGGAGCTGTTTTTT. Encoded protein: CASSSFPGANTGELFF.